A few counts support the clone carrying this T cell receptor beta chain. This specimen comes from a study of T cells in Graves' hyperthyroidism and ophthalmopathy. Amplified TCR beta CDR3 regions came from RNA transcripts. The HTBI primer set served for first-round RT-PCR of the TCR CDR3. Via MiXCR, TCRdb re-called the multiplex PCR reads, giving one row per CDR3 protein. Seen here are hundreds of thousands of distinct CDR3 sequences, about 45% observed once, and the top ten hold 6.5% to 9%. The receptor was derived from an adult man with Graves' disease, either hyperthyroidism or ophthalmopathy (not recorded which). Specimen: peripheral blood or thyroid tissue (not recorded which).

CDR3 sequence (DNA): TGTGCCAGCAGCTATTTGACCGGGACTAGCGGGAGCTTTAACGAGCAGTACTTC. Translating it yields CASSYLTGTSGSFNEQYF. The J gene is TRBJ2-7, the V gene TRBV11-3; 14 nucleotides agree with TRBD2. There are 18 residues in the CDR3. The germline V gene encodes CDR1 SGHNT and CDR2 YENEEA. V lost 4 bases, J lost 5 bases, and 13 bases stayed unmatched.